These 27 T cell receptor beta chains were all obtained from the same sample, sequenced in a study of OX40 agonist ivuxolimab in advanced cancers. Repertoires were generated with immunoSEQ multiplex PCR, while TCRdb's copy carries only in-frame clones and drops some. The sample holds about 76,000 clones, around 87% seen once. The material sequenced was CD4+ or CD8+ T cells sorted from blood, taken in a trial of the OX40 agonist ivuxolimab. Receptors originate from an adult with an advanced solid tumor such as melanoma, head and neck, liver or kidney cancer.

The chain uses TRBV18 and TRBJ1-1; 7 nucleotides align to TRBD1. The CDR3 totals 15 residues. Germline V CDR1 and CDR2: KGHSH, LQKENI. V trimming: 4 bases; J trimming: 1 base; junction bases outside the gene matches: 6. CDR3 loop: CASSLAQGRNTEAFF. The CDR3 DNA follows: TGTGCCAGCTCACTTGCACAGGGGAGGAACACTGAAGCTTTCTTT.

The rearrangement joins TRBV4-1 to TRBJ2-3; maybe TRBD2 (7 bases). CDR1 is MGHRA, CDR2 YSYEKL, per germline. CDR3 length: 17 residues. V was trimmed by 0 bases and J by 2 bases, leaving 15 bases between them. The CDR3 is CASSQDGGGGLTDTQYF. The CDR3 nucleotides read TGCGCCAGCAGCCAAGATGGAGGGGGGGGGCTCACAGATACGCAGTATTTT.

The chain has TRBV25-1 and TRBJ1-4; no definite D call. Trimming took off 4 bases at V and 8 bases at J, with 17 bases between the two ends. The length of the CDR3 is 15 residues. Germline V gene data show CDR1 as MGHDK and CDR2 as SYGVNS. In DNA form, the CDR3 reads TGTGCCAGCAGTGCAACCGGGCCCGTGACGGAAAAACTGTTTTTT. It is translated as CASSATGPVTEKLFF.

J is TRBJ1-6 and V is TRBV6-6; 9 positions agree with TRBD1. The CDR3 is 15 amino acids. Trimming at V came to 5 bases and at J to 6 bases, leaving 5 bases not matched to a gene. Per the germline V gene, CDR1 is MNHNY and CDR2 is SVGAGI (reference sequence). CDR3 in amino acids: CASSPPGQGNSPLHF. Written as DNA, the CDR3 is TGTGCCAGCAGTCCTCCGGGACAGGGTAATTCACCCCTCCACTTT.

This chain links TRBV10-3 with TRBJ1-2; 7 positions agree with TRBD1. The CDR3 contains 12 residues. The germline V gene encodes CDR1 ENHRY and CDR2 SYGVKD. V lost 3 bases, J lost 7 bases, and 2 bases stayed unmatched. CDR3 nucleotide sequence: TGTGCCATCAGTGAACGACAGGGTGGCTACACCTTC. It yields the protein CAISERQGGYTF.

The rearrangement joins TRBV12-2 to TRBJ1-3; TRBD1 is the table's D call and was not checked against the DNA. TRBV12-2 is flagged as a pseudogene. This CDR3 region has 14 residues. CDR3 protein: CASRLEVGGHTIYF. CDR3 in DNA: TGTGCAAGTCGCTTAGAGGTAGGGGGCCACACCATATATTTT.

In its sample, this clone was seen once. The chain uses TRBV30 and TRBJ2-6, with no clear D. Per germline, CDR1 GTSNPN and CDR2 SVGIG (reference sequence). This CDR3 is built from 15 residues. V was cut by 0 bases and J by 4 bases, with 10 bases left in between. The CDR3 region is CAWSVRVRGANVLTF. The CDR3, as DNA: TGTGCCTGGAGTGTACGGGTGAGGGGGGCCAACGTCCTGACTTTC.

The V call is TRBV7-9, the J call TRBJ2-1; TRBD1 might be the D (6 bases). The CDR3 extends over 15 amino acids. Germline V gene sequence: CDR1 SEHNR, CDR2 FQNEAQ (reference sequence). Deletions cut 7 bases from V and 6 bases from J, with 19 bases between. The CDR3 region is CASNLGAEVSNEQFF. The CDR3 nucleotides read TGTGCCAGCAACCTGGGGGCGGAGGTGTCCAATGAGCAGTTCTTC.

CDR3 residues: CASSSLAGYQPQHF. CDR3 DNA: TGTGCCAGCAGTTCCCTTGCCGGGTATCAGCCCCAGCATTTT. This chain connects TRBV28 to TRBJ1-5; D is unclear. Trimming cost V 4 bases and J 5 bases, with 12 bases left between them. The CDR3 has 14 residues. Germline V lookup: CDR1 MDHEN, CDR2 SYDVKM.

The genes are TRBV19 and TRBJ2-4; 7 bases align to TRBD2. The CDR3 covers 16 residues. Trimming removed 11 bases from V and 0 bases from J; junction bases left unmatched: 13. Germline values: CDR1 LNHDA, CDR2 SQIVND (reference sequence). The chain's CDR3 is CACNGAGELAKNIQYF. CDR3 in DNA: TGTGCCTGCAACGGGGCGGGGGAGCTAGCCAAAAACATTCAGTACTTC.

This clone was detected once. The V call is TRBV13, the J call TRBJ1-1, with D possibly being TRBD1 (5 bases). Trimming left V 5 bases short and J 0 bases short, with 10 bases between. Germline V gene data show CDR1 as PRHDT and CDR2 as FYEKMQ (reference sequence). CDR3 length: 14 amino acids. The CDR3 spells CASSGGRLNTEAFF. CDR3 DNA sequence: TGTGCCAGCAGCGGGGGACGGCTGAACACTGAAGCTTTCTTT.

The chain links TRBV5-4 to TRBJ2-7; 13 nucleotides agree with TRBD2. With 3 bases clipped from V and 4 bases from J, the junction kept 4 bases outside the gene matches. There are 15 residues in the CDR3. Per germline, CDR1 SGHNT and CDR2 YYREEE (reference sequence). This chain's CDR3 is CASSSGTSGVYEQYF. The CDR3 coding sequence is TGTGCCAGCAGCTCCGGGACTAGCGGGGTTTACGAGCAGTACTTC.

The chain carries TRBV5-1 and TRBJ2-7; 15 nucleotides line up with TRBD2. V was pared by 4 bases and J by 0 bases, with 8 bases of the junction left unmatched. Germline CDR1 and CDR2: SGHRS and YFSETQ. The CDR3 runs 18 residues. The CDR3 here is CASSMGLAGGLYSYEQYF. CDR3 nucleotide sequence: TGCGCCAGCAGCATGGGACTAGCGGGGGGCCTCTACTCCTACGAGCAGTACTTC. Full variable domain (missing parts from reference TRBV5-1 and TRBJ2-7): KAGVTQTPRYLIKTRGQQVTLSCSPISGHRSVSWYQQTPGQGLQFLFEYFSETQRNKGNFPGRFSGRQFSNSRSEMNVSTLELGDSALYLCASSMGLAGGLYSYEQYFGPGTRLTVT.

This chain's CDR3 is CAISKRGAYNEQFF. CDR3 in DNA: TGTGCCATCAGTAAGCGGGGAGCATACAATGAGCAGTTCTTC. The chain recombines TRBV10-3 with TRBJ2-1; 7 positions match TRBD2. This CDR3 is built from 14 residues. The V segment lost 5 bases and the J segment 4 bases; nucleotides outside the gene matches: 5. CDR1 and CDR2 from the germline V gene are ENHRY and SYGVKD.

This clone appeared a single time. The CDR3 sequence: CASSQDPGASTDTQYF. In DNA, the CDR3 is TGTGCCAGCAGCCAAGATCCAGGGGCGAGCACAGATACGCAGTATTTT. The rearrangement uses TRBV14 and TRBJ2-3; D possibly corresponds to TRBD1 (6 bases). From germline, CDR1 is SGHDN and CDR2 FVKESK. Trimming removed 0 bases from V and 0 bases from J, with 10 bases in between. The length of the CDR3 is 16 residues.

This chain joins TRBV7-9 and TRBJ2-2; D ambiguous. This CDR3 contains 16 residues. The germline gives CDR1 SEHNR, CDR2 FQNEAQ (reference sequence). V shed 3 bases and J shed 3 bases, with 14 bases lying between them. The CDR3 protein is CASSLSLQTYTGELFF. Written as DNA, the CDR3 is TGTGCCAGCAGCTTGTCGTTACAGACTTACACCGGGGAGCTGTTTTTT.

The V and J genes are TRBV29-1 and TRBJ1-1; D not resolved. Trimming removed 2 bases from V and 5 bases from J, with 12 bases in between. The CDR3 runs 13 residues. Per germline, CDR1 SQVTM and CDR2 ANQGSEA. The CDR3 DNA reads TGCAGCGTTGAATTGAGAGTTGGGACTGAAGCTTTCTTT. This codes for CSVELRVGTEAFF.

The chain is built from TRBV19 and TRBJ1-1; 9 bases fit TRBD1. CDR3 length equals 15 residues. Germline V gene lookup returns CDR1 LNHDA and CDR2 SQIVND (reference sequence). V trimming: 0 bases; J trimming: 5 bases; junction bases outside the gene matches: 4. The CDR3, as DNA: TGTGCCAGTAGTATAGAGGGACAGGGACCAACTGAAGCTTTCTTT. It codes for CASSIEGQGPTEAFF.

This chain connects TRBV19 to TRBJ1-1; 7 nucleotides match TRBD1. With V trimmed by 6 bases and J by 1 base, 8 bases remained unmatched. Germline CDR1 is LNHDA and CDR2 is SQIVND (reference sequence). The CDR3 covers 15 residues. This CDR3 reads CASRKDRDRNTEAFF. The CDR3 coding sequence is TGTGCCAGTAGGAAAGACAGGGATCGGAACACTGAAGCTTTCTTT.

The chain has TRBV6-5 and TRBJ2-7, with a tentative D call TRBD1 (5 bases). Looked up from germline, CDR1 is MNHEY and CDR2 is SVGAGI. Trimming took 6 bases from V and 7 from J, leaving 16 bases between them. This CDR3 region has 13 residues. The CDR3 loop is CASSRNLGQEQYV. In nucleotides, the CDR3 is TGTGCCAGCAGCCGAAATCTAGGACAAGAGCAGTACGTC.

Here the CDR3 reads CASSFPRNTEAFF. The CDR3 DNA follows: TGTGCCAGCAGCTTCCCGAGGAACACTGAAGCTTTCTTT. The V call is TRBV7-3, the J call TRBJ1-1; D call uncertain. Trimming cost V 3 bases and J 1 base, with 6 bases left between them. This CDR3 is 13 amino acids long. Germline V gives CDR1 SGHTA, CDR2 FQGTGA.

The chain joins TRBV7-2 to TRBJ1-1; D gene uncertain. The CDR3 has 14 amino acids. V shed 1 base and J shed 5 bases, with 11 bases lying between them. Germline CDR1 SGHTA, CDR2 FQGNSA. CDR3 in amino acids: CASSLVHSSTEAFF. The CDR3, as DNA: TGTGCCAGCAGCTTAGTTCACAGTTCAACTGAAGCTTTCTTT.

J is TRBJ1-3 and V is TRBV18; D gene ambiguous. V was shortened by 4 bases and J by 0 bases, with 13 bases between the two germline ends. Germline-derived CDR1 and CDR2 are KGHSH and LQKENI. The CDR3 length is 16 residues. CDR3 nucleotide sequence: TGTGCCAGCTCACAAGGTACATGGTTCTCTGGAAACACCATATATTTT. The encoded protein is CASSQGTWFSGNTIYF.

This clone was found a few times. This rearrangement joins TRBV19 to TRBJ1-2; TRBD1 might be the D (6 bases). Germline V gene sequence: CDR1 LNHDA, CDR2 SQIVND (reference sequence). The V and J ends lost 7 bases and 2 bases respectively, with 11 bases between them. The CDR3 extends over 13 amino acids. In DNA form, the CDR3 reads TGTGCCAGTACCGATACAGGGAACTATGGCTACACCTTC. Amino acids: CASTDTGNYGYTF.

This clone was found once. This chain joins TRBV7-2 and TRBJ1-2, with unresolved D. Germline V gene data show CDR1 as SGHTA and CDR2 as FQGNSA. Trimming took 3 bases from V and 7 from J, leaving 12 bases between them. This CDR3 contains 13 residues. The CDR3 DNA sequence: TGTGCCAGCAGCTTGGTCAAGGAGAGTGGCTACACCTTC. As protein: CASSLVKESGYTF.

This rearrangement joins TRBV29-1 to TRBJ2-3; possibly TRBD2 for D (7 bases). There are 14 residues in the CDR3. The V end lost 4 bases, the J end lost 8 bases, and 19 bases lay between the germline ends. Germline assignment: CDR1 SQVTM and CDR2 ANQGSEA. CDR3 in amino acids: CSVGSDSGGATQYF. CDR3 sequence (DNA): TGCAGCGTTGGCAGCGACAGTGGGGGGGCTACGCAGTATTTT.

This rearrangement joins TRBV5-4 to TRBJ2-2, with 10 bases aligning to TRBD1. With V trimmed by 4 bases and J by 8 bases, 11 bases remained unmatched. The CDR3 loop spans 16 amino acids. Germline-derived CDR1 and CDR2 are SGHNT and YYREEE (reference sequence). This chain's CDR3 is CASSIRDRGRAGELFF. Here the CDR3 DNA reads TGTGCCAGCAGCATCCGGGACAGGGGCCGCGCAGGGGAGCTGTTTTTT.